A single T cell receptor beta chain is shown here with its context. This sample is part of a study of blood T cell repertoires in COVID-19. Only in-frame clones appear in the TCRdb table, and some are missing; sequencing was by immunoSEQ multiplex PCR. The table lists just under 250,000 clones, roughly 89% of them singletons. Per germline, CDR1 MDHEN and CDR2 SYDVKM. CDR3 size: 15 residues. V dropped 6 bases and J dropped 2 bases, with 16 bases sitting between them. Input material: PBMCs or T cells enriched from blood (not recorded which). This sequence was found in a woman aged 25 to 39 who had recovered from COVID-19. The chain combines TRBV28 with TRBJ1-2; TRBD1 is a possible D gene (6 bases). The CDR3 nucleotides read TGTGCCAGCAGCAAAAGACAGGTCCTCAACTATGGCTACACCTTC. It translates to CASSKRQVLNYGYTF.